This T cell receptor (beta chain) was captured by sequencing in a study of CD8+ T cells in alopecia areata (dated by TCRdb to 2017 to 2018). In the study overall: Treated patients were enrolled in an open-label pilot trial of oral tofacitinib at 5 to 10 mg twice daily for moderate-to-severe alopecia areata. TCRbeta CDR3 regions were amplified by immunoSEQ multiplex PCR with 35 Vbeta forward and 13 Jbeta reverse primers. Scalp tissue and sorted CD4+ and CD8+ peripheral blood T cells from patchy and totalis/universalis alopecia areata patients and from healthy controls were covered by human TCRbeta sequencing. Biopsies were taken from tofacitinib-treated patients at baseline and at 4 and 24 weeks of treatment, and a later scalp biopsy was taken in several of the tofacitinib-treated patients. The RNA source kit depended on sample type: the PAXgene miRNA kit for fixed scalp, the miRNeasy kit for PBMCs, and the RNeasy kit for mouse skin. Scalp clonality was compared among normal scalp (n=4), patchy alopecia areata scalp (n=8), and alopecia totalis/universalis scalp (n=8). In both human patients and the C3H/HeJ mouse model, the study applied high-throughput TCRbeta sequencing to look at T cell clonal expansion in alopecia areata. Patients stayed on tofacitinib for 6 to 18 months and then had 6 months of follow-up off drug so that delayed response and recurrence could be assessed. In treated patients, disease severity was measured using the SALT score, which gives the percentage of scalp surface area affected.

Study-wide conclusions, independent of this receptor: Many expanded lesional clones persisted in scalp and blood during tofacitinib treatment, which may partly explain relapse after stopping treatment. Scalp TCR repertoire analysis is complicated because resident alphabeta T cells in normal human skin are also sequenced, whereas mouse skin is dominated by gammadelta T cells. TCR sequences shared between patients were less clear than in mice, possibly partly because of HLA diversity in the patient population. Higher clonality and more expanded CD8+ clones were observed in lesional scalp than in normal scalp, particularly in alopecia totalis/universalis, a finding suggestive of antigenic drive. The treated cohort was small, with a single nonresponder, so links between baseline CD8+ expansion and response need larger studies. Tofacitinib significantly lowered scalp clonality and the number of expanded CD8+ clones among the top 100 scalp clones.

With respect to this clone: Its antigen is unknown. No quality values exist for individual bases; no much larger clone is one base distant.

The library was built by means of the immunoSEQ multiplex PCR assay. RNA was extracted from all samples and reverse transcribed into cDNA as template for TCR sequencing. First-strand cDNA was synthesized using SuperScript III with a 2:1 mix of oligo-dT and random hexamers. A synthetic immune receptor repertoire was used to measure amplification bias, and any remaining bias was corrected computationally. In the authors' own workflow: Raw reads were preprocessed for error removal, and CDR3 was defined according to IMGT conventions as running from the conserved cysteine to phenylalanine. Clonality was computed by normalizing Shannon entropy by log2 of the number of productive unique TCRs and subtracting the result from 1. Whether each scalp clone was CD4 or CD8 was inferred by checking scalp TCRbeta sequences against the CD4 and CD8 repertoires from sorted blood. Drawn from immuneACCESS, this table holds only the in-frame rearrangements with V and J called that TCRdb kept. Clones are partly lost; checked studies trace under half to an unresolved V gene and leave the rest unexplained. V, J and clone size derive from that table, while D and trimming were established from the DNA sequence. The sample table records hundreds of thousands of clones; 60% of these occur just once. The ten largest clonotypes hold 0.75% to 0.95% of the sample.

This specimen's treatment or condition label, interpreted: oral pan-JAK inhibitor, 5-10 mg twice daily. Lesional scalp punch biopsies and peripheral blood were obtained from alopecia areata patients. PBMCs were isolated by density centrifugation and stained for CD3, CD4 and CD8, and CD4+ and CD8+ T cells were sorted on a FACSAria. V and J lose 0 bases and 2 bases, and a span of 8 bases separates them. The germline V gene supplies CDR1 SGHRS and CDR2 YFSETQ. The CDR3 covers 14 residues, taking in both the cysteine and the phenylalanine. Only the CDR3 part of the read is kept: 42 bases, read in frame from the first base.

The sequence was obtained from a human donor with alopecia areata. This chain is built from TRBV5-1 and TRBJ2-5; too little of a D gene remains to name it. The sequenced sample was CD4+ T cells sorted from blood, obtained at roughly week 52, from a patient treated with tofacitinib. DNA sequence: TGCGCCAGCAGCTTGGTTGTAGGTCAAGAGACCCAGTACTTC. This encodes CASSLVVGQETQYF. With the portions outside the CDR3 filled from the reference TRBV5-1 and TRBJ2-5 genes, the complete variable region becomes KAGVTQTPRYLIKTRGQQVTLSCSPISGHRSVSWYQQTPGQGLQFLFEYFSETQRNKGNFPGRFSGRQFSNSRSEMNVSTLELGDSALYLCASSLVVGQETQYFGPGTRLLVL.